This T cell receptor beta chain derives from a study of cytomegalovirus exposure and HLA in healthy donors. Study-level background: A previous analysis identified more than 100 million unique TCR beta sequences derived from some 170 million T cells.

On this clone: Its antigen is unidentified.

V was shortened by 4 bases and J by 4 bases, with 19 bases between the two germline ends. Germline V lookup: CDR1 MNHEY, CDR2 SVGAGI. CDR3 length: 16 residues. Study-level points and caveats: In a later analysis, most CMV-associated TCR beta chains appeared HLA-restricted. Roughly uniform depth of sequencing across donors was assumed in presence/absence analyses.

PCR employed 60 Vbeta and 13 Jbeta primers. The assay was immunoSEQ multiplex PCR, and TCRdb's table has in-frame clones only and misses some. Seen here are over 95,000 clones, over 60% observed once, and the top ten hold roughly 7.1%. This clonotype was obtained from a female donor in good health and CMV-seronegative. Sample: PBMCs. This chain links TRBV6-5 with TRBJ1-2, with a weak D call TRBD1 (5 bases). CDR3 sequence: CASSSTTVPNLYGYTF. Written as DNA, the CDR3 is TGTGCCAGCAGTTCTACGACAGTGCCCAACCTCTATGGCTACACCTTC.